A selection of T cell receptor beta chains follows, all from one sample in a study of tumor and adjacent non-tumor tissue in lung cancer. A single record per CDR3 protein comes from TCRdb applying MiXCR to the multiplex PCR reads. The sample consists of 100,000 to 150,000 distinct CDR3 sequences, 66% of them appearing once. The sequenced sample was lung tumor tissue. These receptors were taken from a man under 40 with non-small cell lung cancer. CDR3s include the opening cysteine and the closing phenylalanine or tryptophan. The D gene is left open where the match is weak. Only some rows state a clone size, as once, few, many or a class for expanded clones.

>TRBV20-1|.|TRBJ2-7|.
CSAPRDTLERYF
TGCAGTGCCCCCCGGGACACGCTCGAGCGGTACTTC
>TRBV20-1|.|TRBJ1-2|many
CSARDRSREKNGYTF
TGCAGTGCTAGAGATAGGAGCAGGGAAAAGAATGGCTACACCTTC
>TRBV11-3|.|TRBJ1-2|many
CASSHYGGGYTF
TGTGCCAGCAGCCATTACGGGGGTGGCTACACCTTC
>TRBV20-1|TRBD2|TRBJ2-3|.
CSATGLAGEGTQYF
TGTAGTGCCACGGGACTAGCGGGAGAAGGTACGCAGTATTTT
>TRBV20-1|TRBD1|TRBJ1-5|.
CSASYRTGGAGSQHF
TGCAGTGCTAGTTACAGGACAGGGGGCGCGGGGTCCCAGCATTTT
>TRBV12-3/TRBV12-4|.|TRBJ1-6|.
CAISPDGEVSPLHF
TGTGCCATCAGTCCAGATGGGGAGGTTTCACCCCTCCACTTT
>TRBV12-3/TRBV12-4|TRBD2|TRBJ2-1|.
CANSLSSGGTNEQFF
TGTGCCAACAGTTTAAGCAGCGGGGGTACCAATGAGCAGTTCTTC
>TRBV7-9|.|TRBJ2-7|many
CASSMTHYEQYF
TGTGCCAGCAGCATGACCCACTACGAGCAGTACTTC
>TRBV6-1|.|TRBJ2-7|.
CASSREDRAPYKQYF
TGTGCCAGCAGCCGAGAAGATAGGGCCCCCTACAAGCAGTACTTC
>TRBV11-2|.|TRBJ1-2|.
CASSPRPHNYAYTF
TGTGCCAGCAGCCCCAGGCCGCATAACTATGCCTACACCTTC
>TRBV11-2|.|TRBJ2-3|.
CATSLGVRPIDTQYF
TGTGCCACCAGCTTGGGAGTTAGACCCATAGATACGCAGTATTTT
>TRBV4-1|.|TRBJ1-5|once
CASSPLLVSNKPQHF
TGCGCCAGCAGCCCACTTCTAGTCTCAAATAAGCCCCAGCATTTT
>TRBV20-1|.|TRBJ1-2|.
CSGSSGARDGYTF
TGCAGTGGTTCCTCAGGGGCCCGTGATGGCTACACCTTC
>TRBV29-1|TRBD1|TRBJ1-2|medium-sized
CSVGTGVPGYTF
TGCAGCGTCGGGACAGGGGTTCCTGGCTACACCTTC
>TRBV12-3/TRBV12-4|.|TRBJ1-1|many
CASRFGVGNTEAFF
TGTGCCAGCAGGTTCGGCGTGGGGAACACTGAAGCTTTCTTT
>TRBV11-2|.|TRBJ2-5|.
CASSFIITETQYF
TGTGCCAGCAGCTTCATCATTACAGAGACCCAGTACTTC
>TRBV6-2/TRBV6-3|.|TRBJ1-2|.
CASSAQGYGYIF
TGTGCCAGCAGTGCACAGGGATATGGCTACATCTTC
>TRBV10-1|TRBD1|TRBJ1-4|many
CASGDSNEKLFF
TGCGCCAGCGGGGACAGTAATGAAAAACTGTTTTTT
>TRBV5-5|.|TRBJ2-5|many
CASSLTGSETQYF
TGTGCCAGCAGCCTGACAGGATCGGAGACCCAGTACTTC
>TRBV29-1|.|TRBJ2-5|many
CSVADSYQETQYF
TGCAGCGTTGCGGACAGTTACCAAGAGACCCAGTACTTC
>TRBV6-5|.|TRBJ2-1|many
CASSATLPSSYNEQFF
TGTGCCAGCAGTGCTACCCTACCGAGCTCCTACAATGAGCAGTTCTTC
>TRBV28|.|TRBJ2-2|.
CASSSFGRRLNTGELFF
TGTGCCAGCAGCTCCTTTGGACGGCGGCTTAACACCGGGGAGCTGTTTTTT
>TRBV29-1|.|TRBJ2-7|.
CSVSQTLAATGYEQYF
TGCAGCGTTTCTCAGACGCTAGCAGCCACCGGGTACGAGCAGTATTTC
>TRBV6-5|.|TRBJ1-2|many
CASSSPRGGDMGYGYTF
TGTGCCAGCAGTTCCCCCCGAGGAGGGGACATGGGCTATGGCTACACCTTC
>TRBV11-2|.|TRBJ2-7|.
CASSSLSRSGHF
TGTGCCAGCAGCTCACTTTCCAGGAGTGGGCATTTC
>TRBV11-2|.|TRBJ2-5|.
CASSQTLAVKETQYF
TGTGCCAGCAGCCAAACCTTAGCGGTAAAAGAGACCCAGTACTTC
>TRBV20-1|TRBD1|TRBJ1-4|.
CSARVRTGREKLFF
TGCAGTGCTAGAGTAAGGACAGGGCGTGAAAAACTGTTTTTT
>TRBV4-2|.|TRBJ2-7|once
CASSPAPESHYEQYF
TGTGCCAGCAGCCCCGCCCCGGAGTCGCACTATGAGCAGTACTTC
>TRBV10-3|.|TRBJ1-6|.
CAITPDISYISPLHF
TGTGCTATCACCCCGGATATCTCCTATATTTCACCCCTCCACTTT
>TRBV5-1|TRBD1|TRBJ2-5|.
CASSLGIRRGLGETQYF
TGCGCCAGCAGCTTGGGGATACGCAGGGGGCTGGGAGAGACCCAGTACTTC
>TRBV12-3/TRBV12-4|.|TRBJ1-5|many
CASSRHSNQPQHF
TGTGCCAGCAGTCGACATAGCAATCAGCCCCAGCATTTT
>TRBV11-3|.|TRBJ2-5|.
CARSARTAQEAQYF
TGTGCCAGGAGCGCGCGGACAGCCCAAGAGGCCCAGTACTTC
>TRBV6-1|.|TRBJ2-5|.
CASRPSGGLETQYF
TGTGCCAGCCGACCCAGTGGGGGCCTGGAGACGCAGTACTTC
>TRBV20-1|TRBD2|TRBJ2-1|.
CNALTGTSVLYEQSF
TGCAATGCCCTGACCGGGACTAGCGTTCTCTATGAGCAGTCCTTC
>TRBV10-2|.|TRBJ1-5|many
CASKGVGNQPQHF
TGCGCCAGCAAAGGAGTTGGGAATCAGCCCCAGCATTTT
>TRBV29-1|.|TRBJ1-2|many
CSVETPGGYTF
TGCAGCGTTGAAACCCCTGGGGGCTACACCTTC
>TRBV12-3/TRBV12-4|.|TRBJ2-7|many
CASSFSDSSYEQYF
TGTGCCAGCAGTTTCTCAGACAGCTCCTACGAGCAGTACTTC